A single sample gave rise to the 9 T cell receptor beta chains below, sequenced in a study of T-cell reconstitution after alpha-beta-depleted transplantation in children. Preparation of the TCRbeta library was carried out with unique molecular identifiers. TCRdb re-called the PCR reads with MiXCR, one entry per CDR3 protein. Of around 230,000 distinct CDR3 sequences in the sample, over 15% were seen once. The sample was PBMCs, mostly from graft donor cells, taken 360 days after TCRalphabeta/CD19-depleted stem cell transplant. These TCRs come from a male patient aged 2 to 9 who had a stem cell transplant for acute lymphoblastic leukemia, so the T cells may come from the graft donor.

The count of this clonotype is one. V is TRBV30 and J is TRBJ1-2; possibly TRBD1 for D (6 bases). Germline V lookup: CDR1 GTSNPN, CDR2 SVGIG (reference sequence). This CDR3 is 12 amino acids long. V was clipped by 3 bases and J by 6 bases, with 11 bases between them. The CDR3 here is CAWSDRQDGYTF. In DNA form, the CDR3 reads TGTGCCTGGAGCGATCGACAGGATGGCTACACCTTC. Supplemented by reference TRBV30 and TRBJ1-2, the full variable domain reads SQTIHQWPATLVQPVGSPLSLECTVEGTSNPNLYWYRQAAGRGLQLLFYSVGIGQISSEVPQNLSASRPQDRQFILSSKKLLLSDSGFYLCAWSDRQDGYTFGSGTRLTVV.

The gene calls are TRBV7-9 and TRBJ2-2; TRBD1 agrees at 9 bases. V shed 5 bases, J shed 5 bases, and the junction held 9 bases outside the gene matches. Germline CDR1 and CDR2: SEHNR and FQNEAQ (reference sequence). This CDR3 has 16 amino acids. DNA of the CDR3: TGTGCCAGCAGCCACGGTCTACAGGGGGCGACCGGGGAGCTGTTTTTT. It encodes CASSHGLQGATGELFF. Together with reference TRBV7-9 and TRBJ2-2, the CDR3 gives the full variable domain: DTGVSQNPRHKITKRGQNVTFRCDPISEHNRLYWYRQTLGQGPEFLTYFQNEAQLEKSRLLSDRFSAERPKGSFSTLEIQRTEQGDSAMYLCASSHGLQGATGELFFGEGSRLTVL.

This clonotype has only a few counts. This chain uses TRBV10-3 with TRBJ1-1; no reliable D call. This CDR3 contains 12 residues. The V gene's germline CDR1 is ENHRY and CDR2 SYGVKD. V lost 1 base and J lost 5, with 5 bases in between. CDR3 sequence (DNA): TGTGCCATCAGTGAGTTATGGACTGAAGCTTTCTTT. It codes for CAISELWTEAFF.

This chain uses TRBV27 with TRBJ2-3; D might be TRBD2 (5 bases). Germline loops: CDR1 MNHEY, CDR2 SMNVEV (reference sequence). V was shortened by 3 bases and J by 8 bases, with 12 bases between the two germline ends. The CDR3 is made up of 13 amino acids. CDR3 loop: CASSFEGLVTQYF. DNA of the CDR3: TGTGCCAGCAGTTTCGAGGGCCTGGTTACGCAGTATTTT.

The chain employs TRBV5-1 and TRBJ1-1; no clear D gene. V lost 0 bases and J lost 0, with 6 bases in between. The CDR3 is made up of 14 amino acids. Germline V gene data show CDR1 as SGHRS and CDR2 as YFSETQ. The CDR3 DNA is TGCGCCAGCAGCTTGGAAGGGTTGAACACTGAAGCTTTCTTT. It yields the protein CASSLEGLNTEAFF.

This clonotype occurred a few times. This likely comes from a read error, as the CDR3 has no conserved phenylalanine or tryptophan at its end. No DNA is shown, since the ends of the CDR3 on it are uncertain; the CDR3 is the one TCRdb lists. V and J are TRBV4-2 and TRBJ1-2. Germline V CDR1 and CDR2: LGHNA, YNFKEQ. Ends included, the CDR3 has 8 residues. The CDR3 sequence is CASSQDPM.

The gene calls are TRBV20-1 and TRBJ2-5; D is unclear. CDR3 length equals 15 residues. CDR1 and CDR2 from the germline V gene are DFQATT and SNEGSKA (reference sequence). V shed 0 bases and J shed 9 bases, with 20 bases lying between them. In DNA, the CDR3 is TGCAGTGCTAGAGATAAAATCGGACCTAGGCAGGCCCAGTACTTC. Encoded protein: CSARDKIGPRQAQYF.

This chain joins TRBV25-1 and TRBJ1-4, with TRBD1 matching 9 bases. V trimming: 2 bases; J trimming: 7 bases; junction bases outside the gene matches: 8. There are 16 residues in the CDR3. Germline values: CDR1 MGHDK, CDR2 SYGVNS. The CDR3, as DNA: TGTGCCAGCAGTGAAAATTCGGGACAGGGACGTGAAAAACTGTTTTTT. Encoded protein: CASSENSGQGREKLFF. Using reference TRBV25-1 and TRBJ1-4 for the parts outside the CDR3, the full variable domain is EADIYQTPRYLVIGTGKKITLECSQTMGHDKMYWYQQDPGMELHLIHYSYGVNSTEKGDLSSESTVSRIRTEHFPLTLESARPSHTSQYLCASSENSGQGREKLFFGSGTQLSVL.

This clonotype was detected ten times or more. The V and J genes are TRBV20-1 and TRBJ1-5; TRBD1 matches 9 bases. Germline assignment: CDR1 DFQATT and CDR2 SNEGSKA (reference sequence). The ends lost 1 base at V and 4 bases at J; junction bases unmatched: 2. The length of the CDR3 is 14 residues. The CDR3 loop reads CSARVDRGNQPQHF. In nucleotides, the CDR3 is TGCAGTGCTAGAGTTGACAGGGGGAATCAGCCCCAGCATTTT.